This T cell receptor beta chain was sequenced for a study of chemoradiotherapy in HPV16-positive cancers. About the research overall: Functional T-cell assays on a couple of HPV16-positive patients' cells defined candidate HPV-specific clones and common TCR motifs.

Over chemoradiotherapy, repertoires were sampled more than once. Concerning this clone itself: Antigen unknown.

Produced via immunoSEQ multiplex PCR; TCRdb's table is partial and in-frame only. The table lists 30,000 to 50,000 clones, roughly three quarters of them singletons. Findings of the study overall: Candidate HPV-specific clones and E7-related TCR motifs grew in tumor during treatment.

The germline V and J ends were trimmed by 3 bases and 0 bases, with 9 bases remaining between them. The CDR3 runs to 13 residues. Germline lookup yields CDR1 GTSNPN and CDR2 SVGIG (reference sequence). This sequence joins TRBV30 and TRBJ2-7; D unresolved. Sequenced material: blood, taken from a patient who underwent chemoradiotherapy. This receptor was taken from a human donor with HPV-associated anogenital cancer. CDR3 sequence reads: CAWREWSSYEQYF. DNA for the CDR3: TGTGCCTGGAGGGAGTGGAGCTCCTACGAGCAGTACTTC.